This TCR beta chain was obtained from a study of CD8 T cells in ankylosing spondylitis. Using quantitative 5'-RACE with molecular barcodes, the authors made TCR beta libraries. Via MiXCR, TCRdb re-called the 5' RACE reads, giving one row per CDR3 protein. The sample gives roughly 260,000 distinct CDR3 sequences, approximately 20% of which show up once; around 7.8% is in the top ten. This CDR3 comprises 16 residues. The trim removed 3 bases at V and 1 base at J, leaving 4 bases unmatched. Per the germline V gene, CDR1 is MNHEY and CDR2 is SMNVEV (reference sequence). Overall study findings and caveats: Made up of eight highly homologous variants, a TCR beta motif appeared characteristic of ankylosing spondylitis blood. Reports of some motif variants in reactive arthritis synovial fluid and blood predate this one. Disease-linked clones reportedly showed significant enrichment in matched ankylosing spondylitis synovial fluid.

For this clonotype: Its specificity is unknown.

Sequenced: blood, either unsorted or a sorted T cell fraction (not recorded which). V and J are TRBV27 and TRBJ2-3; TRBD2 matches at 10 bases. The receptor was derived from a male donor with ankylosing spondylitis or in good health (not recorded which). CDR3 sequence reads: CASSLLTSGRTDTQYF. Here the CDR3 DNA reads TGTGCCAGCAGTTTGTTGACTAGCGGGCGCACAGATACGCAGTATTTT.